These T cell receptor beta chains were read from a single sample in a study of blood T cells in healthy people across ages. TCRdb independently ran MiXCR on the 5' RACE reads; one entry per CDR3 protein. The sample yields about 620,000 distinct CDR3 sequences, more than 20% seen once. The sample comprised blood. The receptors derive from a man in his 70s in good health. Each CDR3 is given with its conserved first and last residue. The D gene is left open where the match is weak.

15	TRBD2	TRBV12-3/TRBV12-4	CASAHGRRSTDAQYF
15	TRBD2	TRBV9	CASSVGLARIDEQFF
15	TRBD1	TRBV7-2	CASSLGGQEYYEQYF
16	-	TRBV7-6	CASSAMPPRENTEAFF
14	-	TRBV7-8	CASSLVEGPYEQYF
15	-	TRBV28	CASSLSGAGPDEQYF
16	TRBD2	TRBV28	CASSPTGTSGRYEQYF
15	TRBD1	TRBV5-1	CASSPLGTGGETQYF
12	TRBD1	TRBV29-1	CSVGDRREKLFF
16	-	TRBV3-1	CASSQDPGATQETQYF
14	-	TRBV7-2	CASSAAKGQETQYF
15	-	TRBV6-2/TRBV6-3	CASSLKRGSSYEQYF
14	-	TRBV3-1	CASSQDGSNQPQHF
14	-	TRBV10-3	CAISGKEGMDEQFF
16	-	TRBV10-1	CASNPGGGQPQETQYF
15	-	TRBV5-6	CASSLIGQGADTQYF
17	-	TRBV5-1	CASSLEQGVSGANVLTF
14	-	TRBV5-4	CASSLDPEQETQYF
11	-	TRBV7-9	CASSRAGEQFF
14	-	TRBV2	CASSESPGTDTQYF
16	TRBD2	TRBV7-2	CASSLQSAGGFYEQYF
14	-	TRBV5-1	CASSFLRDGYEQYF
14	-	TRBV7-9	CASSSVAVQETQYF
15	-	TRBV11-2	CASSLIRGRQETQYF
16	-	TRBV28	CASSLSPGHTKNIQYF
15	TRBD1	TRBV7-2	CASSLGGQGFYGYTF
12	-	TRBV27	CASSLRGGEQYF
11	-	TRBV20-1	CSAQGGFTQYF
16	TRBD2	TRBV28	CASLGRGLAGVGEQFF
14	TRBD2	TRBV29-1	CSVCPAGNYNEQFF
14	TRBD1	TRBV12-3/TRBV12-4	CASSYSGTGYEAFF
14	-	TRBV2	CASTTTAGPETQYF
13	-	TRBV12-3/TRBV12-4	CASRPSSSYEQYF
15	-	TRBV4-1	CASSQVWGEETEAFF
14	-	TRBV7-3	CASSPNPAADTQYF
16	-	TRBV18	CASSPPDGSSYNEQFF
12	-	TRBV29-1	CSVVAATDTQYF
17	-	TRBV14	CASSQAPRQGGTDTQYF
12	-	TRBV6-5	CATSRANYEQYF
8	-	TRBV10-2	CAGETQYF
15	TRBD1	TRBV5-1	CASSSGTGGVETQYF
12	-	TRBV6-2/TRBV6-3	CASSERFYGYTF
14	-	TRBV20-1	CSARDWGGHTEAFF
14	TRBD1	TRBV27	CASRYRGAYNEQFF
16	TRBD1	TRBV5-6	CASSFYSGQSSYGQYF
15	TRBD2	TRBV6-2/TRBV6-3	CASETSGSSGDTQYF
14	-	TRBV20-1	CSARDQRSGSEQFF
12	-	TRBV11-2	CASSLVIDTQYF
13	-	TRBV11-3	CASSFVGVGEQFF
11	-	TRBV29-1	CSVDRGAEQFF
15	TRBD1	TRBV7-8	CASSLPGQLNTEAFF